A selection of T cell receptor beta chains follows, all from one sample in a study of identical twins. TCRdb re-called the 5' RACE reads through MiXCR, storing one row per CDR3 protein. This sample has 200,000 to 250,000 distinct CDR3 sequences, with roughly 7% found just once. This same sample was also taken into another study, of yellow fever vaccine responses in identical twins.

Sequences were obtained from memory (CD45RO+) T cells sorted from blood. The source is a woman under 30 in good health. CDR3s include the opening cysteine and the closing phenylalanine or tryptophan. The D gene is left open where the match is weak. Only some rows state a clone size, as once, few, many or a class for expanded clones.

many | TRBJ2-7 | TRBV4-2 | NA | TGTGCCAGCAGCCAAGATCCGCAGGGGACCTACGAGCAGTACTTC | CASSQDPQGTYEQYF
many | TRBJ1-4 | TRBV5-1 | NA | TGCGCCAGCAGCTTAGTAGGGTCCTCAACTAATGAAAAACTGTTTTTT | CASSLVGSSTNEKLFF
few | TRBJ2-1 | TRBV19 | TRBD2 | TGTGCCAGTAGTACAGGGACTAGTGGGAATGAGCAGTTCTTC | CASSTGTSGNEQFF
NA | TRBJ2-5 | TRBV11-2 | TRBD2 | TGTGCCAGCAGCTGGGGGGGACCGCAAGAGACCCAGTACTTC | CASSWGGPQETQYF
NA | TRBJ1-3 | TRBV19 | NA | TGTGCCAGTAGTAAGACGGACAGACCTGGAAACACCATATATTTT | CASSKTDRPGNTIYF
NA | TRBJ2-4 | TRBV20-1 | TRBD2 | TGCAGTGCTAGAGATCCCCTAGCGGGGGGTAACATTCAGTACTTC | CSARDPLAGGNIQYF
few | TRBJ1-4 | TRBV28 | NA | TGTGCCAGCAGGGACACGACTAATGAAAAACTGTTTTTT | CASRDTTNEKLFF
many | TRBJ1-1 | TRBV5-1 | NA | TGCGCCAGCAGGGGTGGCGCTGAAGCTTTCTTT | CASRGGAEAFF
few | TRBJ1-1 | TRBV10-2 | NA | TGCGCCAGCAGCCGACAGGAATACACTGAAGCTTTCTTT | CASSRQEYTEAFF
many | TRBJ1-5 | TRBV7-2 | NA | TGTGCCAGCAGCCCCGACGGTAATCAGCCCCAGCATTTT | CASSPDGNQPQHF
many | TRBJ2-1 | TRBV5-1 | NA | TGCGCCAGCAGCTTGGGCGGGTATTACAATGAGCAGTTCTTC | CASSLGGYYNEQFF
many | TRBJ2-1 | TRBV10-3 | TRBD2 | TGTGCCATCAGCGTAGCGGGAGGAGGCAATGAGCAGTTCTTC | CAISVAGGGNEQFF
few | TRBJ2-7 | TRBV12-3/TRBV12-4 | TRBD1 | TGTGCCAGCACCATTTTACAGGGGCTGGGCGAGCAGTACTTC | CASTILQGLGEQYF
many | TRBJ2-3 | TRBV24-1 | NA | TGTGCCACCAGTGATTTGGAGGACCTAGGAGATACGCAGTATTTT | CATSDLEDLGDTQYF
NA | TRBJ2-3 | TRBV15 | NA | TGTGCCACCAGCAATGGCGGGGGCCCCACAGATACGCAGTATTTT | CATSNGGGPTDTQYF
many | TRBJ2-5 | TRBV5-1 | NA | TGCGCCAGCAGCTTGGGCGTGAAGGAGACCCAGTACTTC | CASSLGVKETQYF
few | TRBJ2-5 | TRBV7-9 | NA | TGTGCCAGCAGCTTAGGGACCGGTGTGGACGAGACCCAGTACTTC | CASSLGTGVDETQYF
NA | TRBJ1-6 | TRBV7-8 | TRBD1 | TGTGCCAGCATCAAAGAGGGGGCAGGGAATTCACCCCTCCACTTT | CASIKEGAGNSPLHF
few | TRBJ2-1 | TRBV11-3 | TRBD1 | TGTGCCAGCAGCCCAGGACAGGCTTACAATGAGCAGTTCTTC | CASSPGQAYNEQFF
many | TRBJ1-1 | TRBV27 | TRBD1 | TGTGCCAGCAGTTCACAGGGGGCTCTGAACACTGAAGCTTTCTTT | CASSSQGALNTEAFF
few | TRBJ2-4 | TRBV3-1 | TRBD1 | TGTGCCAGCAGCCCCAACTCCGGGACAGGCAAAAACATTCAGTACTTC | CASSPNSGTGKNIQYF
NA | TRBJ1-5 | TRBV20-1 | NA | TGCAGTGCTGGGACCCAGCATTTT | CSAGTQHF
few | TRBJ2-3 | TRBV20-1 | TRBD1 | TGCAGTGCTAGAGATCGACAGGGGAGGACAGATACGCAGTATTTT | CSARDRQGRTDTQYF
many | TRBJ2-3 | TRBV6-5 | TRBD2 | TGTGCCAGCAGTTACGGGCGGGGGGGAACAGATACGCAGTATTTT | CASSYGRGGTDTQYF
few | TRBJ2-3 | TRBV4-2 | TRBD2 | TGTGCCAGCAGCCAGGAATGGGCTGCAGCGGGAGGAGGAGATACGCAGTATTTT | CASSQEWAAAGGGDTQYF
many | TRBJ2-5 | TRBV5-1 | NA | TGCGCCAGCAGCTTGGGGACCCCTGTGGGGGACCAAGAGACCCAGTACTTC | CASSLGTPVGDQETQYF
NA | TRBJ2-2 | TRBV6-1 | NA | TGTGCCAGCACCCCGGGGGGCTCGTCCGGGGAGCTGTTTTTT | CASTPGGSSGELFF
many | TRBJ2-7 | TRBV3-1 | NA | TGTGCCAGCAGTTTCAACTTTGGCGAGCAGTACTTC | CASSFNFGEQYF
few | TRBJ1-2 | TRBV10-2 | NA | TGCGCCAGCAGTGAGTCGGAGACAGGATATGGCTACACCTTC | CASSESETGYGYTF
NA | TRBJ2-3 | TRBV20-1 | TRBD1 | TGCAGTGCCCAGACCCCAAGACCGGACAGGGATCCCGCAGATACGCAGTATTTT | CSAQTPRPDRDPADTQYF
NA | TRBJ1-3 | TRBV6-5 | NA | TGTGCCAGCAGTTACTCGTTTGGGGCCGGAAACACCATATATTTT | CASSYSFGAGNTIYF
many | TRBJ1-1 | TRBV29-1 | TRBD1 | TGCAGCACCAGACAGGGGTTGGACACTGAAGCTTTCTTT | CSTRQGLDTEAFF
NA | TRBJ2-7 | TRBV11-2 | TRBD2 | TGTGCCAGCAGCGGGAGAGGGCTAGCGGTATCCTACGAGCAGTACTTC | CASSGRGLAVSYEQYF
NA | TRBJ1-4 | TRBV3-1 | NA | TGTGCCAGCAGCCAAAAAAGACTGAATAATGAAAAACTGTTTTTT | CASSQKRLNNEKLFF
many | TRBJ2-4 | TRBV5-6 | TRBD2 | TGTGCCAGCAGCTCAGGGACTAGCGGAAACATTCAGTACTTC | CASSSGTSGNIQYF
many | TRBJ1-5 | TRBV28 | NA | TGTGCCAGCAGAATCCGGGAAACTCTTTATAGCAATCAGCCCCAGCATTTT | CASRIRETLYSNQPQHF
many | TRBJ1-6 | TRBV6-1 | TRBD1 | TGTGCCAGCAGTCCAGCGACAGGGGGGCATTCACCCCTCCACTTT | CASSPATGGHSPLHF
many | TRBJ2-1 | TRBV20-1 | NA | TGCAGCACAGGACGGGAGAACTACAATGAGCAGTTCTTC | CSTGRENYNEQFF
few | TRBJ1-2 | TRBV5-1 | TRBD1 | TGCGCCAGCAGACTCAGGGGGCAGTTGGGCTACACCTTC | CASRLRGQLGYTF
many | TRBJ2-4 | TRBV27 | NA | TGTGCCAGCAGCTTGGGGGCTTGGGATGGAAACATTCAGTACTTC | CASSLGAWDGNIQYF
many | TRBJ1-1 | TRBV4-1 | TRBD1 | TGCGCCAGCAGCCATGGCACAGGGGGGGCTGAAGCTTTCTTT | CASSHGTGGAEAFF
many | TRBJ1-5 | TRBV20-1 | NA | TGCAGTGCTAGGTACAGGACGCCCAAGGGTTGTCAGCCCCAGCATTTT | CSARYRTPKGCQPQHF
NA | TRBJ2-1 | TRBV6-1 | NA | TGTGCCAGCAGTATTGGCCTAGCCTCCAATGAGCAGTTCTTC | CASSIGLASNEQFF
few | TRBJ2-3 | TRBV20-1 | TRBD2 | TGCAGTGCCCTCGGACTAGCGGGGGGGTATACAGATACGCAGTATTTT | CSALGLAGGYTDTQYF
many | TRBJ2-5 | TRBV5-1 | NA | TGCGCCAGCAGCTTGTGGGCGGTGCAAGAGACCCAGTACTTC | CASSLWAVQETQYF
NA | TRBJ2-3 | TRBV7-2 | NA | TGTGCCAGCCAAGCGACGACTGTATCTAGCACAGATACGCAGTATTTT | CASQATTVSSTDTQYF